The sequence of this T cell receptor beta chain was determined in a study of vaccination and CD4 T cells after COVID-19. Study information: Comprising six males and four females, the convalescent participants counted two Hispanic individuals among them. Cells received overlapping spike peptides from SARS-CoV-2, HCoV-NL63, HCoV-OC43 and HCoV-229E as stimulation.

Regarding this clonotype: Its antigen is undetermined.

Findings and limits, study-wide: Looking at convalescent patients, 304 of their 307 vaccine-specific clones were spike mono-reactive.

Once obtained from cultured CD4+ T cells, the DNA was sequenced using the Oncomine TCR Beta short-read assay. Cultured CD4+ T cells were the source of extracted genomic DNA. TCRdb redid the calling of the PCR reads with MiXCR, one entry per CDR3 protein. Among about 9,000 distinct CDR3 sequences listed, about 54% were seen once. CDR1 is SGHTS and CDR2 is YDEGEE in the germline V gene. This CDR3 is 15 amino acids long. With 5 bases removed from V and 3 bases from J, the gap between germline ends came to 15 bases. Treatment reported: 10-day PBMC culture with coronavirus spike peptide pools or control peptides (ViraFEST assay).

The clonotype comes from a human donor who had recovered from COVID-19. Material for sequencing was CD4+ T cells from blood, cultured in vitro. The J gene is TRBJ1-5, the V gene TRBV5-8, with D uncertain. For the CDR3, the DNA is TGTGCCAGCAGTTCTGGAGCAGTCGTCAATCAGCCCCAGCATTTT. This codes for CASSSGAVVNQPQHF.